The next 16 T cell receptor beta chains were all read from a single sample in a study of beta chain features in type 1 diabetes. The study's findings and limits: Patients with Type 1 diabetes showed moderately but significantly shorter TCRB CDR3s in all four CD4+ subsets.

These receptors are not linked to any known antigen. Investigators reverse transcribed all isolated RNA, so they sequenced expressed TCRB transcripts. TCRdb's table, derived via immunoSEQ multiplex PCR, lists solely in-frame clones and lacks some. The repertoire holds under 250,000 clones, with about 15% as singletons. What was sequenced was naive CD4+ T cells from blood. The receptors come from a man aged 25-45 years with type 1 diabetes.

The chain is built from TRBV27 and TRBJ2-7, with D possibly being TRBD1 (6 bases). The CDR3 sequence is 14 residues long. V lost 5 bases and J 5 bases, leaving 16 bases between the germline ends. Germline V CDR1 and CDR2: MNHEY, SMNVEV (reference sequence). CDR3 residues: CASSAKHRVHEQYF. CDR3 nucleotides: TGTGCCAGCAGTGCCAAACACAGGGTCCACGAGCAGTACTTC.

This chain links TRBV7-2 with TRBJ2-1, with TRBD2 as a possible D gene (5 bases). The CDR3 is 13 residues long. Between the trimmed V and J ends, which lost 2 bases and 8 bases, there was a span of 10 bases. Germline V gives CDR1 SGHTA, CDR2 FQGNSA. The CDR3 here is CASSLRGRDEQFF. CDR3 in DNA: TGTGCCAGCAGCTTACGGGGTCGCGATGAGCAGTTCTTC.

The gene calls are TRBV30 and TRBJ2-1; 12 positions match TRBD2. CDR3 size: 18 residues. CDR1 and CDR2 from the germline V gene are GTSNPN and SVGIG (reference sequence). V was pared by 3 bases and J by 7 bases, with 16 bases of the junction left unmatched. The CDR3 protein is CAWSVWYLAGGPGNEQFF. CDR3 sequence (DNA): TGTGCCTGGAGCGTTTGGTATCTAGCGGGAGGGCCGGGGAATGAGCAGTTCTTC.

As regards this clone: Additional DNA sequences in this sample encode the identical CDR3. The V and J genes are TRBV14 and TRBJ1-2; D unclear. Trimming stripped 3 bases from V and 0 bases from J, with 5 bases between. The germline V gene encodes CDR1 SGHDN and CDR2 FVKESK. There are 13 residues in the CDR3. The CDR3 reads CASSQTPNYGYTF. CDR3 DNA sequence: TGTGCCAGCAGCCAGACTCCTAACTATGGCTACACCTTC.

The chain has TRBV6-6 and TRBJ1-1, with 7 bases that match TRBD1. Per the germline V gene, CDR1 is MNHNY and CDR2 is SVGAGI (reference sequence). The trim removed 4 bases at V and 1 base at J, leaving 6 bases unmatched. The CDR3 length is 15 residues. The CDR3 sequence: CASSFGQVKNTEAFF. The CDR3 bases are TGTGCCAGCAGTTTCGGACAGGTCAAGAACACTGAAGCTTTCTTT.

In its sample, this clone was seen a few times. In DNA, the CDR3 is TGTGCCAGTAGTCCCCTGACTAGCGGGAGGTCAGGCGAGCAGTACTTC. Translated: CASSPLTSGRSGEQYF. The chain couples TRBV19 to TRBJ2-7, with 13 bases matching TRBD2. V was pared by 5 bases and J by 6 bases, with 10 bases of the junction left unmatched. CDR1 and CDR2 from the germline V gene are LNHDA and SQIVND (reference sequence). This CDR3 is 16 amino acids long.

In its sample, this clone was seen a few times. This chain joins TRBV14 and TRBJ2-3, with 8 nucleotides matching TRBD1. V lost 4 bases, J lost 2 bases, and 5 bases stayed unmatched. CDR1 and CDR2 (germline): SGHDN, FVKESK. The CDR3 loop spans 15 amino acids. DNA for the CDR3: TGTGCCAGCAGCCCTGGACAGGGAGCCACAGATACGCAGTATTTT. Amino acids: CASSPGQGATDTQYF.

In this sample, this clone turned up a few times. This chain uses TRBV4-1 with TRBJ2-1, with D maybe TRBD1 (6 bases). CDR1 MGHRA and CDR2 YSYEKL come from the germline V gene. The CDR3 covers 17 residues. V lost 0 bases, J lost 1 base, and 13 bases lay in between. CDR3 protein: CASSQEGQGQSYNEQFF. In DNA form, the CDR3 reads TGCGCCAGCAGCCAAGAAGGGCAGGGGCAGTCCTACAATGAGCAGTTCTTC.

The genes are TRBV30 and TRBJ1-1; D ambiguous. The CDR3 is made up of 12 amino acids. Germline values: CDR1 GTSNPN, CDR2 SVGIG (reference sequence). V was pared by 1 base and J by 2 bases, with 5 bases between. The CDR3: CAWSGVNTEAFF. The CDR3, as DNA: TGTGCCTGGAGTGGCGTAAACACTGAAGCTTTCTTT.

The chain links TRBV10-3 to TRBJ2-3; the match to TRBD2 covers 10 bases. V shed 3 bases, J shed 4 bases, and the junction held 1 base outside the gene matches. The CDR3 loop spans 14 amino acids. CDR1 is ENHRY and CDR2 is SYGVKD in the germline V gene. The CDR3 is CAISDGTSADTQYF. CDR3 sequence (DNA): TGTGCCATCAGTGATGGGACTAGCGCAGATACGCAGTATTTT.

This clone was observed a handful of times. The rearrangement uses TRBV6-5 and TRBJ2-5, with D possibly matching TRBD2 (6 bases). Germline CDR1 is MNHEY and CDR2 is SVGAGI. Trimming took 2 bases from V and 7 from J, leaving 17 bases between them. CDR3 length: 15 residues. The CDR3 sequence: CASSYRRGIVWTQYF. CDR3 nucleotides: TGTGCCAGCAGTTACCGGCGGGGCATAGTTTGGACCCAGTACTTC.

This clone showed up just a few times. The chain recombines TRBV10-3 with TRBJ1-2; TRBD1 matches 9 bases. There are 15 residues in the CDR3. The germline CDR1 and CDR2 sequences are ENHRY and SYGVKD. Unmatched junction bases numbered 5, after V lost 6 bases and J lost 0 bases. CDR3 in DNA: TGTGCCATCAGCAGACAGGGGGAAGCTAACTATGGCTACACCTTC. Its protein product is CAISRQGEANYGYTF.

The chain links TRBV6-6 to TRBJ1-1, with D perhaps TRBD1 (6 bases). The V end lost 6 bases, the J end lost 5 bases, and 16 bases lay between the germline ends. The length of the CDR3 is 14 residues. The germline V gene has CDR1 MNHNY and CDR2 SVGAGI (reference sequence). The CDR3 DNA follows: TGTGCCAGCAGCCGTGGTGGGGGCCAGACTGAAGCTTTCTTT. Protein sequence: CASSRGGGQTEAFF.

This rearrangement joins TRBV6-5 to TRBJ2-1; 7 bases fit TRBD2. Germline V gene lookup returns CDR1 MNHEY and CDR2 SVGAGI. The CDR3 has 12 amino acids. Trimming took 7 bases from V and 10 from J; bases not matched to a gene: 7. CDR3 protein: CASKGNGGEQFF. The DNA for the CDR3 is TGTGCCAGCAAGGGTAACGGGGGGGAGCAGTTCTTC.

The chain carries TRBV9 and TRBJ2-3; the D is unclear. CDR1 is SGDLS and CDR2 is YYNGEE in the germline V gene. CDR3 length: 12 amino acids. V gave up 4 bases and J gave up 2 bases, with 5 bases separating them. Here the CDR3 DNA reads TGTGCCAGCAGCCCTTACACAGATACGCAGTATTTT. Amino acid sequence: CASSPYTDTQYF.

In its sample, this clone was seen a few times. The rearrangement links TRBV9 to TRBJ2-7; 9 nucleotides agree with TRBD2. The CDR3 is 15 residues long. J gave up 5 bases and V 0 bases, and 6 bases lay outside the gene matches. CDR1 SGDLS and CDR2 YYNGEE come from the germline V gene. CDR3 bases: TGTGCCAGCAGCGTAGGGGCTAGCGGGAAAAACGAGCAGTACTTC. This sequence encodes CASSVGASGKNEQYF.